This T cell receptor beta chain was captured by sequencing in a study of T cell responses to AZD1222 COVID-19 vaccine. Study at large: Second doses were pooled across both intervals (about 4 or about 12 weeks).

The repertoire was sequenced with immunoSEQ multiplex PCR; TCRdb's copy has only in-frame clones and lacks some. The table shows 150,000 to 200,000 clones, with 85% to 95% occurring only once. Whole-study findings and limits: CD4 TCRs associated with vaccination spanned spike, dominating at 160-218 and 743-854. Donors, mostly white British, included more females; clonal diversity was possibly underestimated.

Germline V gene lookup returns CDR1 LNHNV and CDR2 YYDKDF (reference sequence). The CDR3 extends over 16 amino acids. Trimming cost V 3 bases and J 5 bases; bases outside gene matches: 8. This clone occurred a few times. Its antigen remains unidentified. This TCR derives from an adult in good health. The sequencing here drew on peripheral blood, taken on day 0 of AZD1222 vaccination. V gene TRBV15 combines with J gene TRBJ1-5; 9 nucleotides align to TRBD1. DNA of the CDR3: TGTGCCACCAGCAGGGAGGACAGGGGTTGGGATCAGCCCCAGCATTTT. This sequence encodes CATSREDRGWDQPQHF.